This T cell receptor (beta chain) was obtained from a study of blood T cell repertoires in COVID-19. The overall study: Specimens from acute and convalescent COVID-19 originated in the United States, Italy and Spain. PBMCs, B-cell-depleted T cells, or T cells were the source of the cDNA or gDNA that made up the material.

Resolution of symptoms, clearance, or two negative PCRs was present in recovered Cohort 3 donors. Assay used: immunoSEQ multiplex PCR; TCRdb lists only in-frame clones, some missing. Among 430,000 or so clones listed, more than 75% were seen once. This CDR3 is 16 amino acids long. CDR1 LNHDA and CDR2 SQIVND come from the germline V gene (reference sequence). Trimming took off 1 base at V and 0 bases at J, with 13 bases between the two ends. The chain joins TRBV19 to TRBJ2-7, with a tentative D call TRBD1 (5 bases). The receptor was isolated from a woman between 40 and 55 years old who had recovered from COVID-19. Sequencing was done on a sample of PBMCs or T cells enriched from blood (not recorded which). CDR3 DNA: TGTGCCAGTAGTATAGCCCTACAGGTGAGCTCCTACGAGCAGTACTTC. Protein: CASSIALQVSSYEQYF.